This TCR beta chain appears in the sequencing data of a study of beta chain features in type 1 diabetes. Study outcomes and limitations: Whatever favoring of shorter templates PCR might show would apply equally to patients and controls. For patients, the naive, central memory and Treg TCRB repertoires appeared more alike than for healthy donors. Significant though moderate, a shortening of TCRB CDR3s appeared in all four CD4+ subsets of Type 1 diabetes patients.

The CDR3 is made up of 15 amino acids. V was clipped by 4 bases and J by 5 bases; unmatched bases: 8. Germline CDR1 reads MGHRA; CDR2 reads YSYEKL. About this clone itself: Antigen unknown.

The authors reverse transcribed all of the isolated RNA, so sequencing captured expressed TCRB transcripts. TCRdb keeps only in-frame clones here, not all; method: immunoSEQ multiplex PCR. The sample comprises roughly 150,000 clones, roughly 60% of which are singletons, and around 0.096% rests with the top ten. J is TRBJ2-5 and V is TRBV4-1; TRBD1 agrees at 9 bases. Sequencing input: naive CD4+ T cells from blood. This TCR was recovered from a man under 40 with type 1 diabetes. The CDR3 spells CASSLGTGRVETQYF. The CDR3 DNA is TGCGCCAGCAGCCTGGGGACAGGGAGAGTGGAGACCCAGTACTTC.